A selection of T cell receptor beta chains follows, all from one sample in a study of blood T cell repertoires in COVID-19. The assay was immunoSEQ multiplex PCR, and TCRdb's table has in-frame clones only and misses some. The sample consists of 65,000 to 95,000 clones, about 88% of them appearing once. Sequenced: peripheral blood. These TCRs come from a man aged 70 or older with active or convalescent COVID-19. Each CDR3 is given with its conserved first and last residue. A D gene is named only where the DNA matches it firmly. Clone size appears in some rows only: once, few, many, or a class for an expanded clone.

>-|TRBV10-3|14|-|TRBJ2-7
CAIRPGQTPGEQYF
TGTGCCATCAGACCGGGACAAACACCCGGCGAGCAGTACTTC
>-|TRBV19|14|TRBD1|TRBJ1-2
CASSDRDRWLGYTF
TGTGCCAGTAGTGACCGGGACAGGTGGTTAGGCTACACCTTC
>-|TRBV5-1|15|-|TRBJ1-3
CASSSTGSSGNTIYF
TGCGCCAGCAGCTCTACAGGGAGCTCTGGAAACACCATATATTTT
>-|TRBV1|14|-|TRBJ2-2
CTSSQWQNTGELFF
TGCACCAGCAGCCAGTGGCAGAACACCGGGGAGCTGTTTTTT
>-|TRBV7-3|14|-|TRBJ1-6
CASLPGSHWTPLHF
TGTGCCAGCCTGCCAGGCAGTCATTGGACACCCCTCCACTTT
>-|TRBV5-1|15|TRBD2|TRBJ2-1
CASSFSASGGYEQFF
TGCGCCAGCAGCTTTTCGGCTAGCGGGGGCTATGAGCAGTTCTTC
>-|TRBV4-1|15|TRBD1|TRBJ2-7
CASSQGGTGSYEQYF
TGCGCCAGCAGCCAAGGCGGGACAGGGTCTTACGAGCAGTACTTC
>few|TRBV11-2|14|-|TRBJ1-5
CASSLDRGNQPQHF
TGTGCCAGCAGCTTAGATCGCGGAAATCAGCCCCAGCATTTT
>few|TRBV5-1|14|-|TRBJ2-7
CASSLAQVGDEQYF
TGCGCCAGCAGCTTGGCCCAGGTTGGCGACGAGCAGTACTTC
>-|TRBV30|14|-|TRBJ1-3
CAWSGTRAGNTIYF
TGTGCCTGGAGTGGAACCAGGGCTGGAAACACCATATATTTT
>-|TRBV24-1|15|-|TRBJ2-1
CATSAEEGIYNEQFF
TGTGCCACCAGTGCTGAGGAGGGCATCTACAATGAGCAGTTCTTC
>-|TRBV7-8|15|-|TRBJ2-7
CASSLGAGHYYEQYF
TGTGCCAGCAGCTTAGGGGCGGGGCATTACTACGAGCAGTACTTC
>-|TRBV2|16|TRBD1|TRBJ1-2
CASKPTGQAPNYGYTF
TGTGCCAGCAAACCTACGGGACAGGCCCCAAACTATGGCTACACCTTC
>-|TRBV19|14|-|TRBJ2-7
CASSIRQGGNEQYF
TGTGCCAGTAGTATCCGGCAGGGGGGTAACGAGCAGTACTTC
>-|TRBV4-1|13|-|TRBJ1-6
CASGTFVASPLHF
TGCGCCAGCGGGACATTCGTGGCATCACCCCTCCACTTT
>-|TRBV24-1|18|-|TRBJ1-1
CATSDLEGMARGNTEAFF
TGTGCCACCAGTGACCTCGAGGGTATGGCCAGGGGGAACACTGAAGCTTTCTTT
>-|TRBV19|14|-|TRBJ2-2
CASSSQGNTGELFF
TGTGCCAGTAGTTCACAGGGGAACACCGGGGAGCTGTTTTTT
>-|TRBV3-1/TRBV3-2|15|TRBD1|TRBJ1-4
CASSRRQGREEKLFF
TGTGCCAGCAGCCGGAGACAGGGGAGGGAGGAAAAACTGTTTTTT
>-|TRBV18|15|TRBD1|TRBJ2-1
CASSPAGQGVYEQFF
TGTGCCAGCTCACCAGCGGGACAGGGGGTCTATGAGCAGTTCTTC
>-|TRBV12-3/TRBV12-4|13|-|TRBJ1-1
CASTRQRNTEAFF
TGTGCCAGCACAAGACAGAGGAACACTGAAGCTTTCTTT
>-|TRBV6-2/TRBV6-3|13|-|TRBJ1-3
CASSWDSGNTIYF
TGTGCCAGCAGTTGGGACTCCGGAAACACCATATATTTT
>-|TRBV11-3|13|-|TRBJ2-7
CASSRGSIYEQYF
TGTGCCAGCAGCCGCGGGTCAATCTACGAGCAGTACTTC
>-|TRBV18|14|-|TRBJ2-5
CASSRWGGGETQYF
TGTGCCAGCTCCCGGTGGGGGGGCGGAGAGACCCAGTACTTC
>-|TRBV18|17|TRBD1|TRBJ1-2
CASSSRDRGQSNYGYTF
TGTGCCAGCTCATCCCGGGACAGGGGGCAATCTAACTATGGCTACACCTTC
>-|TRBV20-1|11|-|TRBJ1-1
CSASQGPDAFF
TGCAGTGCTAGCCAGGGCCCGGATGCTTTCTTT
>few|TRBV18|13|-|TRBJ1-1
CASSPPMKREAFF
TGTGCCAGCTCACCACCGATGAAGAGGGAAGCTTTCTTT
>-|TRBV7-2|14|-|TRBJ2-3
CASSFSRPPDTQYF
TGTGCCAGCAGCTTCTCCAGGCCCCCAGATACGCAGTATTTT
>-|TRBV19|14|TRBD2|TRBJ2-1
CASNPRSGGGEQFF
TGTGCCAGTAATCCGAGGAGCGGGGGCGGTGAGCAGTTCTTC
>-|TRBV18|15|-|TRBJ2-7
CASSPLKQKVYEQYF
TGTGCCAGCTCACCACTAAAACAGAAGGTCTACGAGCAGTACTTC